Detailed here is one T cell receptor (beta chain). Antigen specificity is unknown. The investigators split CD4+ cells into a CD45RA+ naive subset and a CD45RA-negative memory subset. This specimen belongs to a study of shared clonotypes between healthy human individuals. The study's findings and limits: It was the non-shared clonotypes that had lower generation probabilities than clonotypes shared by all four donors.

TCRdb's copy holds only in-frame clones and misses some; the assay was immunoSEQ multiplex PCR. The profile shows 1.4 million to 1.5 million clones, approximately 97% of them singletons. The CDR3 runs 14 residues. Unmatched junction bases numbered 7, after V lost 2 bases and J lost 8 bases. Germline V gene sequence: CDR1 SGHRS, CDR2 YFSETQ. The rearrangement uses TRBV5-1 and TRBJ2-3; 8 bases match TRBD1. The receptor's source is a man aged 25-45 years in good health. The sequenced material came from naive CD4+ T cells sorted from blood. Subset reported: CD45RA+ positively selected. The CDR3 spells CASSLGRGRGTQYF. The CDR3 region has the DNA TGCGCCAGCAGCTTAGGCAGGGGGCGCGGTACGCAGTATTTT. Full variable domain (rest looked up from reference TRBV5-1 and TRBJ2-3): KAGVTQTPRYLIKTRGQQVTLSCSPISGHRSVSWYQQTPGQGLQFLFEYFSETQRNKGNFPGRFSGRQFSNSRSEMNVSTLELGDSALYLCASSLGRGRGTQYFGPGTRLTVL.